This T cell receptor (beta chain) was captured by sequencing in a study of shared clonotypes between healthy human individuals. The V end lost 0 bases, the J end lost 7 bases, and 16 bases lay between the germline ends. CDR3 length equals 15 residues. Germline CDR1 KGHSH, CDR2 LQKENI. Naive CD8 isolation took CD45RO-negative cells positively selected for CCR7 and excluded terminally differentiated effector memory CD45RA+ cells. Overall study findings and caveats: Four donors held about 5% of naive CD4 clonotypes in common.

Generated by immunoSEQ multiplex PCR, the TCRdb table keeps only in-frame clones and is missing some. The sample holds millions of clones, 85% to 95% seen once. Note on this clone: As yet, its antigen is unknown.

The sequence was obtained from a man between 18 and 35 years old in good health. Sequenced material: naive CD8+ T cells sorted from blood. V usage is TRBV18 and J usage is TRBJ2-7, with a possible D match to TRBD1 (6 bases). As DNA, the CDR3 is TGTGCCAGCTCACCACCAACAGGGCCCCCGGGGGAGCAGTACTTC. Protein: CASSPPTGPPGEQYF.